This T cell receptor beta chain was profiled in a study of shared clonotypes between healthy human individuals. Measured with immunoSEQ multiplex PCR; TCRdb has only the in-frame clones, and not every one. The data show 950,000 to 1,100,000 clones, approximately 76% seen once. About this clone: The antigen is not known.

Regarding the study as a whole: Rarefaction demonstrated incomplete sorted-subset sequencing despite large depth. Relative to memory subsets, naive subsets generally showed larger estimated richness.

From germline, CDR1 is LNHDA and CDR2 SQIVND (reference sequence). This CDR3 has 15 residues. V lost 0 bases to trimming and J lost 0 bases, with 8 bases between them. This receptor was taken from a young man in good health. The material sequenced was memory CD4+ T cells sorted from blood. The sample's subset: CD45RA-negative fraction. J is TRBJ1-2 and V is TRBV19; D is unresolved. The CDR3 is CASSIEVRANYGYTF. CDR3 coding DNA: TGTGCCAGTAGTATAGAAGTCCGGGCTAACTATGGCTACACCTTC.